This T cell receptor beta chain came from a study of chemoradiotherapy in HPV16-positive cancers. Study summary: Candidate HPV-specific clones and shared TCR motifs came from a couple of HPV16-positive patients.

Sequencing used immunoSEQ multiplex PCR; TCRdb keeps in-frame clones, though not all of them. The table shows under 20,000 clones, with more than 80% occurring only once. Regarding this clone: The antigen is undetermined.

Study-level findings and limits: Candidate HPV-specific clones and E7-related TCR motifs grew in tumor during treatment. Functional assays defining HPV-specific T cells used only a couple of HPV16-positive patients.

Repeated repertoire sampling spanned the course of chemoradiotherapy. Germline values: CDR1 SGHAT, CDR2 FQNNGV. The junction had 11 bases not matched to a gene; V was cut back by 5 bases and J by 9 bases. CDR3 size: 14 residues. This receptor was identified in a human donor with HPV-associated anogenital cancer. This material consisted of blood, taken from a patient who underwent chemoradiotherapy. The gene calls are TRBV11-2 and TRBJ2-7, with 9 bases identical to TRBD1. CDR3 sequence: CASSPPGQGLGQYF. The CDR3 DNA sequence: TGTGCCAGCAGCCCGCCGGGACAGGGCCTGGGGCAGTACTTC.